These T cell receptor beta chains were read from a single sample in a study of blood T cell repertoires in COVID-19. Some clones are missing from TCRdb's copy, which holds only in-frame ones; the method was immunoSEQ multiplex PCR. The sample includes some 200,000 clones, approximately 84% of them seen just once. Source material: PBMCs or T cells enriched from blood (not recorded which). These receptor sequences come from a man aged 40-50 years who had recovered from COVID-19. Each CDR3 is given with its conserved first and last residue. D genes are given only for firm matches. Only part of the rows carry a size: once, few, many, or a class if the clone is expanded.

cdr3_nt cdr3_aa v_call clone_size j_call d_call
TGTGCCAGCAGCCCTCTCGGTCGGTTTTTCAGGGGGAACACTGAAGCTTTCTTT CASSPLGRFFRGNTEAFF TRBV7-9 NA TRBJ1-1 NA
TGCGCCAGCAGCCAAGACCCCGCCGACAGGGGGCGACGGGGCTACACCTTC CASSQDPADRGRRGYTF TRBV4-1 NA TRBJ1-2 TRBD1
TGTGCCAGCAGCTTAGGAAGTCGCAGGGGGGATGGCTACACCTTC CASSLGSRRGDGYTF TRBV13 once TRBJ1-2 TRBD1
TGTGCCAGCAGCGGACCCACAGGGACTGAAGCTTTCTTT CASSGPTGTEAFF TRBV9 few TRBJ1-1 NA
TGTGCCTGGAGTGGACAGGGTGGAACAGATACGCAGTATTTT CAWSGQGGTDTQYF TRBV30 NA TRBJ2-3 TRBD1
TGTGCCAGCAGTTTAGGGCGGGAGACCCAGTACTTC CASSLGRETQYF TRBV12-3/TRBV12-4 NA TRBJ2-5 NA
TGTGCCAGCAGTGATGCCGCGGGGGCCAGAGGAGATACGCAGTATTTT CASSDAAGARGDTQYF TRBV6-4 once TRBJ2-3 NA
TGTGCCAGCTCACTCAGATTTCGGGAGGGGAACACTGAAGCTTTCTTT CASSLRFREGNTEAFF TRBV18 NA TRBJ1-1 NA
TGTGCCAGCAGACCTCCTGGACAGGGGGTATATGGCTACACCTTC CASRPPGQGVYGYTF TRBV6-5 NA TRBJ1-2 TRBD1
TGTGCCAGCAGTCCCAGGAGGGGAACAGCCTACGAGCAGTACTTC CASSPRRGTAYEQYF TRBV27 NA TRBJ2-7 NA
TGTGCCAGCAGCGCCACAGGGGGCAGGGATCAGCCCCAGCATTTT CASSATGGRDQPQHF TRBV11-2 NA TRBJ1-5 TRBD1
TGCGCCAGCAGCCTGGGACAGGGTTTTGACGAGCAGTACTTC CASSLGQGFDEQYF TRBV5-1 NA TRBJ2-7 TRBD1
TGTGCCAGCAGGTTACAGGGGGTCTATGGCTACACCTTC CASRLQGVYGYTF TRBV7-9 NA TRBJ1-2 TRBD1
TGTGCCAGCAGCTTCTACAGGGGCGAGACCTATGGCTACACCTTC CASSFYRGETYGYTF TRBV7-8 NA TRBJ1-2 TRBD1
TGTGCCAGCAGCTTATTTGGACAGGGCGGGGGAAAACTGTTTTTT CASSLFGQGGGKLFF TRBV11-2 NA TRBJ1-4 TRBD1
TGTGCCAGCTCATCCACAGGGGTCTACGAGCAGTACTTC CASSSTGVYEQYF TRBV18 NA TRBJ2-7 TRBD1
TGTGCCAGCAGTGAACAACAGAGACCCTACGAGCAGTACTTC CASSEQQRPYEQYF TRBV2 NA TRBJ2-7 NA
TGTGCCACCCAGGGACAGCTGAACACTGAAGCTTTCTTT CATQGQLNTEAFF TRBV6-5 NA TRBJ1-1 TRBD1
TGCGCCAGCAGCCAAGATTATGGCAGCTCCTACGAGCAGTACTTC CASSQDYGSSYEQYF TRBV4-1 NA TRBJ2-7 NA
TGTGCCAGCAGCGGAAACCGGGACAGGCAAGAGACCCAGTACTTC CASSGNRDRQETQYF TRBV5-4 once TRBJ2-5 TRBD1
TGTGCCAGTAGCCCGGGACAGACCTATGGCTACACCTTC CASSPGQTYGYTF TRBV19 once TRBJ1-2 TRBD1
TGTGCCAGCAGCCCGGGACAGGGCGGGAACACTGAAGCTTTCTTT CASSPGQGGNTEAFF TRBV11-2 NA TRBJ1-1 TRBD1
TGTGCCAGCATGTGGGGGGGCGGGCGAGAAAAACTGTTTTTT CASMWGGGREKLFF TRBV7-2 NA TRBJ1-4 NA
TGTGCCAGCTCACCCCGGACAGGCAGCAACGAGCAGTACTTC CASSPRTGSNEQYF TRBV18 NA TRBJ2-7 TRBD1
TGTGCCAGCAGCTTAGATCGGACAATCAACACCGGGGAGCTGTTTTTT CASSLDRTINTGELFF TRBV11-1 once TRBJ2-2 NA
TGTGCCATCAGCCCCGGACAGGGGATTCAGACCGGGGAGCTGTTTTTT CAISPGQGIQTGELFF TRBV10-3 NA TRBJ2-2 TRBD1
TGCGCCAGCACCCTTGGGGAGACGCAGTATTTT CASTLGETQYF TRBV5-1 NA TRBJ2-3 NA
TGTGCCATCGGTTCGGACAGGAGAAACTATGGCTACACCTTC CAIGSDRRNYGYTF TRBV10-3 few TRBJ1-2 TRBD1
TGTGCCTGGAGGATGGGGGGGGATCAGCCCCAGCATTTT CAWRMGGDQPQHF TRBV30 NA TRBJ1-5 NA
TGTGCCAGCAGCCAAGCCCCCCTTCAGCCCCAGCATTTT CASSQAPLQPQHF TRBV3-1/TRBV3-2 NA TRBJ1-5 NA
TGTGCCAGCAGCCAAGAGACCTGGGGACAGGGCCCTTCGGCTAATGAAAAACTGTTTTTT CASSQETWGQGPSANEKLFF TRBV3-1/TRBV3-2 NA TRBJ1-4 TRBD1
TGTGCCAGCAGCGAAACTGTCTCTGGAAACACCATATATTTT CASSETVSGNTIYF TRBV9 NA TRBJ1-3 NA
TGTGCCAGCAGCCGCTACCTACGACTAGCGTACAATGAGCAGTTCTTC CASSRYLRLAYNEQFF TRBV3-1/TRBV3-2 NA TRBJ2-1 TRBD2
TGTGCCAGCAGTTTTAGCGGGGGCACAGATACGCAGTATTTT CASSFSGGTDTQYF TRBV28 NA TRBJ2-3 TRBD2
TGCGCCAGCAGCCAAAGGGGGCACGAAAAGAACACTGAAGCTTTCTTT CASSQRGHEKNTEAFF TRBV4-1 NA TRBJ1-1 TRBD1
TGCGCCAGCAGCCAACAACCGGGACAGGGGGCAACAGAAGCTTTCTTT CASSQQPGQGATEAFF TRBV4-1 NA TRBJ1-1 TRBD1
TGTGCCAGCAGCATCAGGACAGGGACTAATGAAAAACTGTTTTTT CASSIRTGTNEKLFF TRBV11-2 NA TRBJ1-4 TRBD1
TGTGCCTCAACTGGGGCCAACGTCCTGACTTTC CASTGANVLTF TRBV19 NA TRBJ2-6 NA
TGCGCCAGCAGCTGGACCACTAGCGGGGGGGGCACAGATACGCAGTATTTT CASSWTTSGGGTDTQYF TRBV5-1 NA TRBJ2-3 TRBD2
TGTGCCAGCAGCTTAAGCGGGGGGGCTCGTACCGGGGAGCTGTTTTTT CASSLSGGARTGELFF TRBV3-1/TRBV3-2 few TRBJ2-2 TRBD2
TGCGCCAGCAGCTACACGGGTGATAAAGATACGCAGTATTTT CASSYTGDKDTQYF TRBV4-1 NA TRBJ2-3 NA
TGCGCCAGCAGCTTTCACTCTCTCGACACTGAAGCTTTCTTT CASSFHSLDTEAFF TRBV5-1 NA TRBJ1-1 NA
TGTGCCAGCAGCTCCAGGACAGGGCAGAGCACAGATACGCAGTATTTT CASSSRTGQSTDTQYF TRBV7-9 NA TRBJ2-3 TRBD1
TGTGCCAGCAGCGCGGAGAGGGACAGCAACACAGATACGCAGTATTTT CASSAERDSNTDTQYF TRBV7-9 NA TRBJ2-3 TRBD1
TGTGCCAGCATGGGAGGGGGGGTCCCCTTTCTCTCTCCTGGGGCCAACGTCCTGACTTTC CASMGGGVPFLSPGANVLTF TRBV27 NA TRBJ2-6 NA
TGTGCCAGCAGCCAAGATCTCAGGGCAGCGGGGGTTCGGGGCTACACCTTC CASSQDLRAAGVRGYTF TRBV4-2 few TRBJ1-2 NA
TGTGCCAGCAGCTTAGGTAGGGGTTTGCAGCCCCAGCATTTT CASSLGRGLQPQHF TRBV11-2 NA TRBJ1-5 NA
TGTGCCAGCAGTACGAACAACCGCTACGAGCAGTACTTC CASSTNNRYEQYF TRBV27 NA TRBJ2-7 NA
TGTGCCAGCAGGGTACAGTCAGACGGCTATAATTCACCCCTCCACTTT CASRVQSDGYNSPLHF TRBV28 NA TRBJ1-6 NA
TGCGCCAGCAGCTTGTGGGCAGGGGGCCGGATCCAAGAGACCCAGTACTTC CASSLWAGGRIQETQYF TRBV5-1 NA TRBJ2-5 TRBD1
TGCGCCAGCAGCTTGGATCGAAGAGACACTGAAGCTTTCTTT CASSLDRRDTEAFF TRBV5-1 NA TRBJ1-1 NA
TGTGCCAGCAGGGACATTATGAACACTGAAGCTTTCTTT CASRDIMNTEAFF TRBV6-5 NA TRBJ1-1 NA
TGTGCCAGTAGTATCTTGTCCCAGAATGAGCAGTTCTTC CASSILSQNEQFF TRBV19 NA TRBJ2-1 NA